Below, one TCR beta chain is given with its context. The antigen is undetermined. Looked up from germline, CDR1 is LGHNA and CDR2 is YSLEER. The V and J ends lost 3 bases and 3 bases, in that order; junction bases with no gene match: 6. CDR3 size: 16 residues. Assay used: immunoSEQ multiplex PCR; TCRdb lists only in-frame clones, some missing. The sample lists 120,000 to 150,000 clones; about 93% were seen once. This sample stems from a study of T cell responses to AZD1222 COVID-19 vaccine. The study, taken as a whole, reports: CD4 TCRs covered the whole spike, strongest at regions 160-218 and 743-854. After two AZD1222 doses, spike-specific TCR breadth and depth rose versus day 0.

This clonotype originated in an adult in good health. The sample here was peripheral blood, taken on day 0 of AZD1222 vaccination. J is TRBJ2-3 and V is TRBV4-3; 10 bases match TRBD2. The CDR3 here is CASSHADSGRTDTQYF. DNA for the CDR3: TGCGCCAGCAGCCACGCTGATAGCGGGAGGACAGATACGCAGTATTTT.